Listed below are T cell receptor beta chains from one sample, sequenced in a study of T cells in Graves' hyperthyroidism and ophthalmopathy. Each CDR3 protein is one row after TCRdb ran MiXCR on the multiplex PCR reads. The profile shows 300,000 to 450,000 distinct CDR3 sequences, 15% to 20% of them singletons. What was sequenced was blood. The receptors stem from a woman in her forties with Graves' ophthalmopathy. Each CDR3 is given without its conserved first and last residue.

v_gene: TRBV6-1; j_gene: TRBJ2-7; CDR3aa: ASSERYGDEQY
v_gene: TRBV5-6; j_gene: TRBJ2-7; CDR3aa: ASSALRTGTTHEQY
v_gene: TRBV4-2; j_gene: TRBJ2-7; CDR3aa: ASSPGPGQGIYEQY
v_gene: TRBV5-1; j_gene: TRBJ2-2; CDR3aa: ASSFDTGELF
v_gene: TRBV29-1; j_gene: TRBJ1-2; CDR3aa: SVLRTGEVGYT
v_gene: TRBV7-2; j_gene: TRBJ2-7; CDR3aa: ASSSQIGATYEQS
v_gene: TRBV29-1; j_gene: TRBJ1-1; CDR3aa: SVDSMGGAF
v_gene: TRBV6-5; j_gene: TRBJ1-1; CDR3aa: ASSYLPTGGNTEAF
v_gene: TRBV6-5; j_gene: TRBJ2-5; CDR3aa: ASSSTGRETQY
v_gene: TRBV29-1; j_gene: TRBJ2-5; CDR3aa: SLVSSGWEPQY
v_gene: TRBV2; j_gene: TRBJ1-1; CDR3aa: ANSTKLNTEAF
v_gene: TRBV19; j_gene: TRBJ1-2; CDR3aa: ASRRAGTEISGYT
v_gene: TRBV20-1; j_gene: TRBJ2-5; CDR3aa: SARTARLANNQETQY
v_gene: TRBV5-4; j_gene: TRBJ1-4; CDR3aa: ASSLIQGALTTNEKLF
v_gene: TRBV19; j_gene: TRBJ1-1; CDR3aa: ASRTFTEAF
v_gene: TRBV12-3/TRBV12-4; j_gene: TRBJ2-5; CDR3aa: ASSLGLAGVAGETQY
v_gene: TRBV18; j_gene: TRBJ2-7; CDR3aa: ASSPDQEQY
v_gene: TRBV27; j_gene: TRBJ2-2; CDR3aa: ASSLSFRGTIPNTGELF
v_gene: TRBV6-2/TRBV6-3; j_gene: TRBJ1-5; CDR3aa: ASRPTGWVGQPQH
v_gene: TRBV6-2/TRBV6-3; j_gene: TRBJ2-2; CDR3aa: ASSYSIKTGANTGELF
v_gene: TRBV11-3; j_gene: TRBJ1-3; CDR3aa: ASSLDLLSGNTIY
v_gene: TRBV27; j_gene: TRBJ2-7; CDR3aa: ASSPLLGTGTEQY